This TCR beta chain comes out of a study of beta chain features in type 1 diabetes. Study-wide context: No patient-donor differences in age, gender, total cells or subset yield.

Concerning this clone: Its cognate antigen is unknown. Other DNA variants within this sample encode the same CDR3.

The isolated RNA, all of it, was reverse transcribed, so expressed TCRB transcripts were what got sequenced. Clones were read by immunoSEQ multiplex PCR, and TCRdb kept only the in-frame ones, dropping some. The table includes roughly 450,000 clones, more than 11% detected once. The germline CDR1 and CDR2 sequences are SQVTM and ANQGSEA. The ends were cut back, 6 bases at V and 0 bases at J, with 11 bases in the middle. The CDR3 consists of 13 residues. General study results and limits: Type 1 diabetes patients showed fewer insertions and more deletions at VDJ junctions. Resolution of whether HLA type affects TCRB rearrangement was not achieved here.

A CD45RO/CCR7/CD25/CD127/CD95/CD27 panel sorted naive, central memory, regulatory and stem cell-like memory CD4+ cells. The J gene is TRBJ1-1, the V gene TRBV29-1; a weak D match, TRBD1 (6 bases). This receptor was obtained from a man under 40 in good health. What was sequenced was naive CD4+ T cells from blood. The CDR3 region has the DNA TGCAGCGTCTCGACAGGCATGAACACTGAAGCTTTCTTT. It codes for CSVSTGMNTEAFF.